This entry is about one T cell receptor beta chain. Its antigen is as yet unknown. This specimen comes from a study of T-cell reconstitution after alpha-beta-depleted transplantation in children. Study-level results: T-cell counts and diversity at one year following transplant were attributed mainly to newly produced T cells. Day-60 TCRbeta diversity that was high in some patients was derived from surviving recipient T cells and thymic progenitors. Reportedly, alpha-beta T cells present about two months post-transplant originated from several hundred expanded clones of graft origin.

Per germline, CDR1 SGHAT and CDR2 FQDESV (reference sequence). The J segment lost 6 bases and the V segment lost 1 base, leaving 15 bases of the junction unmatched. This CDR3 is built from 19 residues. This sample's TCRbeta library carried unique molecular identifier barcodes. TCRdb redid the calling of the PCR reads with MiXCR, one entry per CDR3 protein. The sample has 700,000 to 950,000 distinct CDR3 sequences, about 15% seen once. This chain joins TRBV11-1 and TRBJ1-5; TRBD1 agrees at 10 bases. Here the sequenced sample was PBMCs, mostly from graft donor cells, taken 360 days after TCRalphabeta/CD19-depleted stem cell transplant. This clonotype was obtained from a male patient younger than 18 who had a stem cell transplant for acute lymphoblastic leukemia, so the T cells may come from the graft donor. In nucleotides, the CDR3 is TGTGCCAGCAGCTTAGAAGGGACAGGGGCCCCCTCCCCGGGTCAGCCCCAGCATTTT. It codes for CASSLEGTGAPSPGQPQHF.